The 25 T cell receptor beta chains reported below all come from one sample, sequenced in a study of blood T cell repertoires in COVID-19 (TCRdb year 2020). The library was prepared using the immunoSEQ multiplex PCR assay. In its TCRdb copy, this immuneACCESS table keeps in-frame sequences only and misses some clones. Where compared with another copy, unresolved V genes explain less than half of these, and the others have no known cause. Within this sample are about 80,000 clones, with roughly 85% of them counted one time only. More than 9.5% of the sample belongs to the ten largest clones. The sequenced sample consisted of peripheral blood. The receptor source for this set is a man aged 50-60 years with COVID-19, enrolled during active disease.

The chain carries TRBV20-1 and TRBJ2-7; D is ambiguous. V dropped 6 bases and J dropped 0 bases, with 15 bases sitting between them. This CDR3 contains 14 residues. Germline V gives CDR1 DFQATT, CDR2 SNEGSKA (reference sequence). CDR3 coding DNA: TGCAGTGCCAGTACAAGACCAGGCTCCTACGAGCAGTACTTC. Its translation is CSASTRPGSYEQYF.

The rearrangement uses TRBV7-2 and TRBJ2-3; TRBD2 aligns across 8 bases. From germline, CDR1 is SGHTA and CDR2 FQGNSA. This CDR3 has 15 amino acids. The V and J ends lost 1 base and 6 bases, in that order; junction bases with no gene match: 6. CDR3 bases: TGTGCCAGCAGCTTAGGAGCGGGGGTGGCGGATACGCAGTATTTT. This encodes CASSLGAGVADTQYF.

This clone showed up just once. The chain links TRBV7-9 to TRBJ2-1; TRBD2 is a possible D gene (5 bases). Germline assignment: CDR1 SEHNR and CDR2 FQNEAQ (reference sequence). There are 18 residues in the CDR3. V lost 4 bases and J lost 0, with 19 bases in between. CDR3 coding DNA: TGTGCCAGCAGCTCCCGGACCCACGGAGGTAGCTCCTACAATGAGCAGTTCTTC. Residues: CASSSRTHGGSSYNEQFF.

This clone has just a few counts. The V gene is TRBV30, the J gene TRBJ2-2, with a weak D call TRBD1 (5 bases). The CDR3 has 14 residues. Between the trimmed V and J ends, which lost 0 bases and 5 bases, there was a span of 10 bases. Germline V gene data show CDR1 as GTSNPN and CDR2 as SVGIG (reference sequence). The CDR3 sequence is CAWSVIGATGELFF. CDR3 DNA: TGTGCCTGGAGTGTGATAGGGGCTACCGGGGAGCTGTTTTTT.

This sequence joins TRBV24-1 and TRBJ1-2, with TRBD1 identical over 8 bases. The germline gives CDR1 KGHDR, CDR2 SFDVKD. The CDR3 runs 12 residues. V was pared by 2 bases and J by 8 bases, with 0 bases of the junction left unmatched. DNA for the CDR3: TGTGCCACCAGTGATTCAGGGGGCGGCTACACCTTC. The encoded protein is CATSDSGGGYTF.

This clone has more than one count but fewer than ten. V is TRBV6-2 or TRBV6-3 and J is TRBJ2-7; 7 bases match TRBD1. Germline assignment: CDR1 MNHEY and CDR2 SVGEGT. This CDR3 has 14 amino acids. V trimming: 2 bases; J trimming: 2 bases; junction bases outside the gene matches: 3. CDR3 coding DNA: TGTGCCAGCAGTTACGTCGGGACAGCCTACGAGCAGTACTTC. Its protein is CASSYVGTAYEQYF.

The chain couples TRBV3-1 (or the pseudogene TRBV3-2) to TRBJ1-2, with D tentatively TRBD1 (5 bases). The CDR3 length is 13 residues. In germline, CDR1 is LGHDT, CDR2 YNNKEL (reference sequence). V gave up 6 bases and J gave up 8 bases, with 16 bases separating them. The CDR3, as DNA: TGTGCCAGCAGACCCGGCCAGGGTAGAGGCTACACCTTC. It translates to CASRPGQGRGYTF.

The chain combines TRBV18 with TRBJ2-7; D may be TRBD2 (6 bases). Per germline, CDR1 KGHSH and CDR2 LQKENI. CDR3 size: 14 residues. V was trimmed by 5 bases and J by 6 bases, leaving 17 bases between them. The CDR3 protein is CASSGGSLEGEQYF. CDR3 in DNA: TGTGCCAGCTCAGGGGGAAGTCTGGAGGGCGAGCAGTACTTC.

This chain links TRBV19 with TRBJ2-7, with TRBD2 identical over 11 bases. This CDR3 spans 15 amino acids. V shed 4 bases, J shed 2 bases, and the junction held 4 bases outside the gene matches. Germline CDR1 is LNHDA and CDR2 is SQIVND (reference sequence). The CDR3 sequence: CASSTGLAVTYEQYF. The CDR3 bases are TGTGCCAGTAGTACGGGACTAGCGGTAACCTACGAGCAGTACTTC.

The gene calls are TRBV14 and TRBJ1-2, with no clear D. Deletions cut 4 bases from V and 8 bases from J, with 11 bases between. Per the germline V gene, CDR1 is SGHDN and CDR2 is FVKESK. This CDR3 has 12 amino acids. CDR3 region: CASSLMGRGYTF. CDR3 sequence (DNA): TGTGCCAGCAGCCTAATGGGCCGCGGCTACACCTTC.

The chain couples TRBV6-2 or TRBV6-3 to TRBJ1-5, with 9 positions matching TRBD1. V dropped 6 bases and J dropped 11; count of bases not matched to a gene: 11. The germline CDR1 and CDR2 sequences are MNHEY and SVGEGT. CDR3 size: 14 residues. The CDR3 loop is CASSSGTGRLAQHF. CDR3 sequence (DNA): TGTGCCAGCAGCTCCGGGACAGGGCGTTTGGCCCAGCATTTT.

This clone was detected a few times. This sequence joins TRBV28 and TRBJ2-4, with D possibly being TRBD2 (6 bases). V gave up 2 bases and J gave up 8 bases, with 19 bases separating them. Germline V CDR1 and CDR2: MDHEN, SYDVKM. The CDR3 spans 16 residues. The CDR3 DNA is TGTGCCAGCAGTTTAAAGGGACTCCCAGGCCGAGACATTCAGTACTTC. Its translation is CASSLKGLPGRDIQYF.

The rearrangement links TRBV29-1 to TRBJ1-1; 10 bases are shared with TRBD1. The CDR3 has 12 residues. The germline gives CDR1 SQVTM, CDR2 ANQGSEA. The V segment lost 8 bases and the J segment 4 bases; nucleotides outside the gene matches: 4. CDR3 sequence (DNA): TGCAGCTTGAGACAGGGGGCCACTGAAGCTTTCTTT. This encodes CSLRQGATEAFF. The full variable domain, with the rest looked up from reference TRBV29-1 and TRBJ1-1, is SAVISQKPSRDICQRGTSLTIQCQVDSQVTMMFWYRQQPGQSLTLIATANQGSEATYESGFVIDKFPISRPNLTFSTLTVSNMSPEDSSIYLCSLRQGATEAFFGQGTRLTVV.

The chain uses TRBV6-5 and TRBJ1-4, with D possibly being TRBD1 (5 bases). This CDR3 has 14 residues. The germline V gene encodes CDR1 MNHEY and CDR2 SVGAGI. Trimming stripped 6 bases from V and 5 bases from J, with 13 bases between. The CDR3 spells CASRAPEGNEKLFF. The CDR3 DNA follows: TGTGCCAGCAGGGCCCCGGAGGGGAATGAAAAACTGTTTTTT.

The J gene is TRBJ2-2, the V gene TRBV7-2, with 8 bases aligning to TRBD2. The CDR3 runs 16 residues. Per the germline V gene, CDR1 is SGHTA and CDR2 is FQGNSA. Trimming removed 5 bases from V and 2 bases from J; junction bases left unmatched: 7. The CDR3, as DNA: TGTGCCAGCAGCCCCGCGGGGGGATTTAACACCGGGGAGCTGTTTTTT. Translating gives CASSPAGGFNTGELFF.

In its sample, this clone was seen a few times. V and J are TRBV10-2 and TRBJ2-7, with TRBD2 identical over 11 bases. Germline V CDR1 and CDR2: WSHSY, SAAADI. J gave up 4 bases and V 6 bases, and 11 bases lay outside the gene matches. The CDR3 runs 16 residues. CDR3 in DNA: TGCGCCAGCAGGAGGGGACTAGCGGAAGAGGGATACGAGCAGTACTTC. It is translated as CASRRGLAEEGYEQYF.

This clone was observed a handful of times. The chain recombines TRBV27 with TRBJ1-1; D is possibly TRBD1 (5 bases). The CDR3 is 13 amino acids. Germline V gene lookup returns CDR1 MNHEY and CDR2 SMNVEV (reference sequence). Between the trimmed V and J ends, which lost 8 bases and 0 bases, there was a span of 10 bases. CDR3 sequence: CASSRDVNTEAFF. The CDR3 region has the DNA TGTGCCAGCTCCAGGGATGTGAACACTGAAGCTTTCTTT.

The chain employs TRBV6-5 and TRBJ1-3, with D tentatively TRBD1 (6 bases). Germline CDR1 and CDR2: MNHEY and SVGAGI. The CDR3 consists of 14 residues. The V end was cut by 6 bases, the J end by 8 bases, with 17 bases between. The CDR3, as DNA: TGTGCCAGCAGCAGGGGTTGGGGGGGGTACACCATATATTTT. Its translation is CASSRGWGGYTIYF.

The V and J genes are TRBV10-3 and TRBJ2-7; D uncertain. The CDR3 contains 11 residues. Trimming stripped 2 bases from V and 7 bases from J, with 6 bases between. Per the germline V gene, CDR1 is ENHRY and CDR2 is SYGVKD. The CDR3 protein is CAISEMTEQYF. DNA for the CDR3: TGTGCCATCAGTGAGATGACTGAGCAGTACTTC.

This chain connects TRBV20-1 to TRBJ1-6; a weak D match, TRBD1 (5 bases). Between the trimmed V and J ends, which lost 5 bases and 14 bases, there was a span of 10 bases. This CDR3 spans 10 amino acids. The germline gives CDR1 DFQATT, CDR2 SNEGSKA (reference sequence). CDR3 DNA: TGCAGTGCTCCCTCGGGGGCCCTCCACTTT. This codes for CSAPSGALHF.

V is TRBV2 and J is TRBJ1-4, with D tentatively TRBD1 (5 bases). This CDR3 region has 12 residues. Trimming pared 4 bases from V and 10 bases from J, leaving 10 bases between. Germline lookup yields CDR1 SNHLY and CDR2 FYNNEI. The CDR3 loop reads CASSVGEVKLFF. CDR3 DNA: TGTGCCAGCAGTGTGGGGGAGGTAAAACTGTTTTTT.

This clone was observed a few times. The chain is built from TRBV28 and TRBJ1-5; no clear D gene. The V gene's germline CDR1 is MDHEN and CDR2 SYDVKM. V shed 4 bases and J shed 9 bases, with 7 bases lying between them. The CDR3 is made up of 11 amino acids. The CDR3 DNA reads TGTGCCAGCAGTTCGCGATCGCCCCAGCATTTT. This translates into CASSSRSPQHF.

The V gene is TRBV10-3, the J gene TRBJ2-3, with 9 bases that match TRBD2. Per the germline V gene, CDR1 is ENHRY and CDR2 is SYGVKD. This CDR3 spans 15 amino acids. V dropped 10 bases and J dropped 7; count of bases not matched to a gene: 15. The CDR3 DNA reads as TGTGCCACTGCCCCAGGGCTAGCGGGAACTAATACGCAGTATTTT. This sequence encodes CATAPGLAGTNTQYF.

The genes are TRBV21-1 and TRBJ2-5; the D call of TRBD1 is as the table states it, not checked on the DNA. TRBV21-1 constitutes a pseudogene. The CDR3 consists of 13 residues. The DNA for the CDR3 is TGTGCCAGCAGCTCCCAGGGCCAAGAGACCCAGTACTTC. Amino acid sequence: CASSSQGQETQYF.

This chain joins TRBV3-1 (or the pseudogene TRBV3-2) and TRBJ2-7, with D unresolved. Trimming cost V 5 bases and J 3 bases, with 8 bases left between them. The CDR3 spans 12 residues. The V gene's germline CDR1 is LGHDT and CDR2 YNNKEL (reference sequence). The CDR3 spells CASSRLDYEQYF. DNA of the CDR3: TGTGCCAGCAGCAGACTTGACTACGAGCAGTACTTC.